A single sample gave rise to the 8 T cell receptor beta chains below, sequenced in a study of T-cell reconstitution after alpha-beta-depleted transplantation in children. As it was prepared, the TCRbeta library received unique molecular identifiers. Via MiXCR, TCRdb re-called the PCR reads, giving one row per CDR3 protein. This table holds 130,000 to 150,000 distinct CDR3 sequences, about 9% found once. Sample: PBMCs, mostly from graft donor cells, taken 180 days after TCRalphabeta/CD19-depleted stem cell transplant. Receptors were obtained from a female patient aged 2-10 years who had a stem cell transplant for congenital amegakaryocytic thrombocytopenia, so the T cells may come from the graft donor.

This clonotype came up many times. This rearrangement joins TRBV7-2 to TRBJ2-5; D may match TRBD1 or TRBD2 (5 bases each). The CDR3 has 13 residues. V lost 5 bases, J lost 5 bases, and 12 bases lay in between. CDR1 is SGHTA and CDR2 is FQGNSA in the germline V gene. CDR3 in DNA: TGTGCCAGCAGCGCGAGGGGATGGGAGACCCAGTACTTC. Amino acids: CASSARGWETQYF.

This clonotype has ten or more counts. The genes are TRBV5-1 and TRBJ2-2; D is unresolved. Per germline, CDR1 SGHRS and CDR2 YFSETQ. CDR3 size: 15 residues. V was cut by 1 base and J by 6 bases, with 13 bases left in between. The DNA of the CDR3 is TGCGCCAGCAGCTTGTCCTCAGGAACCCCCGGGGAGCTGTTTTTT. This translates into CASSLSSGTPGELFF.

This clonotype was detected many times. This chain uses TRBV20-1 with TRBJ2-7; D is perhaps TRBD2 (6 bases). Germline CDR1 reads DFQATT; CDR2 reads SNEGSKA (reference sequence). V was cut by 7 bases and J by 5 bases, with 21 bases left in between. This CDR3 spans 14 amino acids. The CDR3 nucleotides are TGCAGTGTGACCCCCCGGGGGAGGACCCACGAGCAGTACTTC. Translated, it gives CSVTPRGRTHEQYF.

The chain's CDR3 is CASSPSGRYSTDTQYF. The DNA for the CDR3 is TGTGCCAGCAGCCCTAGCGGGAGGTATAGCACAGATACGCAGTATTTT. V gene TRBV7-2 combines with J gene TRBJ2-3; 11 positions match TRBD2. V shed 5 bases and J 0 bases; nucleotides not matched to a gene: 4. Germline lookup yields CDR1 SGHTA and CDR2 FQGNSA. This CDR3 spans 16 amino acids.

This clonotype appeared a few times. The rearrangement uses TRBV19 and TRBJ1-5; TRBD1 is a possible D gene (6 bases). CDR3 size: 15 residues. The V end was cut by 4 bases, the J end by 6 bases, with 16 bases between. Germline V gives CDR1 LNHDA, CDR2 SQIVND (reference sequence). CDR3: CASSNQQGFSQPQHF. As DNA, the CDR3 is TGTGCCAGTAGTAATCAACAGGGATTTAGTCAGCCCCAGCATTTT. Using reference TRBV19 and TRBJ1-5 for the parts outside the CDR3, the full variable domain is DGGITQSPKYLFRKEGQNVTLSCEQNLNHDAMYWYRQDPGQGLRLIYYSQIVNDFQKGDIAEGYSVSREKKESFPLTVTSAQKNPTAFYLCASSNQQGFSQPQHFGDGTRLSIL.

This clonotype came up a few times. The chain joins TRBV4-1 to TRBJ1-1; a weak D match, TRBD1 (6 bases). Deletions cut 1 base from V and 9 bases from J, with 21 bases between. The CDR3 contains 16 residues. The germline gives CDR1 MGHRA, CDR2 YSYEKL. The CDR3, as DNA: TGCGCCAGCAGCCAAGTAACTCTCGGGGGCGCGTTTCAAGCTTTCTTT. It codes for CASSQVTLGGAFQAFF.

This clonotype has just a few counts. The chain links TRBV4-1 to TRBJ2-1, with unresolved D. The CDR3 runs to 12 residues. From germline, CDR1 is MGHRA and CDR2 YSYEKL. The V and J ends lost 5 bases and 15 bases respectively, with 17 bases between them. This CDR3 reads CASSSLTRPLFF. CDR3 nucleotides: TGCGCCAGCAGCTCTCTGACCAGGCCTTTGTTCTTC.

The rearrangement joins TRBV14 to TRBJ2-3, with 10 bases matching TRBD2. Trimming took 2 bases from V and 12 from J; bases not matched to a gene: 8. The CDR3 covers 14 residues. Germline V CDR1 and CDR2: SGHDN, FVKESK. The DNA of the CDR3 is TGTGCCAGCAGCCAATCCCTATCTAGCGGGAGCCAGTATTTT. It encodes CASSQSLSSGSQYF.